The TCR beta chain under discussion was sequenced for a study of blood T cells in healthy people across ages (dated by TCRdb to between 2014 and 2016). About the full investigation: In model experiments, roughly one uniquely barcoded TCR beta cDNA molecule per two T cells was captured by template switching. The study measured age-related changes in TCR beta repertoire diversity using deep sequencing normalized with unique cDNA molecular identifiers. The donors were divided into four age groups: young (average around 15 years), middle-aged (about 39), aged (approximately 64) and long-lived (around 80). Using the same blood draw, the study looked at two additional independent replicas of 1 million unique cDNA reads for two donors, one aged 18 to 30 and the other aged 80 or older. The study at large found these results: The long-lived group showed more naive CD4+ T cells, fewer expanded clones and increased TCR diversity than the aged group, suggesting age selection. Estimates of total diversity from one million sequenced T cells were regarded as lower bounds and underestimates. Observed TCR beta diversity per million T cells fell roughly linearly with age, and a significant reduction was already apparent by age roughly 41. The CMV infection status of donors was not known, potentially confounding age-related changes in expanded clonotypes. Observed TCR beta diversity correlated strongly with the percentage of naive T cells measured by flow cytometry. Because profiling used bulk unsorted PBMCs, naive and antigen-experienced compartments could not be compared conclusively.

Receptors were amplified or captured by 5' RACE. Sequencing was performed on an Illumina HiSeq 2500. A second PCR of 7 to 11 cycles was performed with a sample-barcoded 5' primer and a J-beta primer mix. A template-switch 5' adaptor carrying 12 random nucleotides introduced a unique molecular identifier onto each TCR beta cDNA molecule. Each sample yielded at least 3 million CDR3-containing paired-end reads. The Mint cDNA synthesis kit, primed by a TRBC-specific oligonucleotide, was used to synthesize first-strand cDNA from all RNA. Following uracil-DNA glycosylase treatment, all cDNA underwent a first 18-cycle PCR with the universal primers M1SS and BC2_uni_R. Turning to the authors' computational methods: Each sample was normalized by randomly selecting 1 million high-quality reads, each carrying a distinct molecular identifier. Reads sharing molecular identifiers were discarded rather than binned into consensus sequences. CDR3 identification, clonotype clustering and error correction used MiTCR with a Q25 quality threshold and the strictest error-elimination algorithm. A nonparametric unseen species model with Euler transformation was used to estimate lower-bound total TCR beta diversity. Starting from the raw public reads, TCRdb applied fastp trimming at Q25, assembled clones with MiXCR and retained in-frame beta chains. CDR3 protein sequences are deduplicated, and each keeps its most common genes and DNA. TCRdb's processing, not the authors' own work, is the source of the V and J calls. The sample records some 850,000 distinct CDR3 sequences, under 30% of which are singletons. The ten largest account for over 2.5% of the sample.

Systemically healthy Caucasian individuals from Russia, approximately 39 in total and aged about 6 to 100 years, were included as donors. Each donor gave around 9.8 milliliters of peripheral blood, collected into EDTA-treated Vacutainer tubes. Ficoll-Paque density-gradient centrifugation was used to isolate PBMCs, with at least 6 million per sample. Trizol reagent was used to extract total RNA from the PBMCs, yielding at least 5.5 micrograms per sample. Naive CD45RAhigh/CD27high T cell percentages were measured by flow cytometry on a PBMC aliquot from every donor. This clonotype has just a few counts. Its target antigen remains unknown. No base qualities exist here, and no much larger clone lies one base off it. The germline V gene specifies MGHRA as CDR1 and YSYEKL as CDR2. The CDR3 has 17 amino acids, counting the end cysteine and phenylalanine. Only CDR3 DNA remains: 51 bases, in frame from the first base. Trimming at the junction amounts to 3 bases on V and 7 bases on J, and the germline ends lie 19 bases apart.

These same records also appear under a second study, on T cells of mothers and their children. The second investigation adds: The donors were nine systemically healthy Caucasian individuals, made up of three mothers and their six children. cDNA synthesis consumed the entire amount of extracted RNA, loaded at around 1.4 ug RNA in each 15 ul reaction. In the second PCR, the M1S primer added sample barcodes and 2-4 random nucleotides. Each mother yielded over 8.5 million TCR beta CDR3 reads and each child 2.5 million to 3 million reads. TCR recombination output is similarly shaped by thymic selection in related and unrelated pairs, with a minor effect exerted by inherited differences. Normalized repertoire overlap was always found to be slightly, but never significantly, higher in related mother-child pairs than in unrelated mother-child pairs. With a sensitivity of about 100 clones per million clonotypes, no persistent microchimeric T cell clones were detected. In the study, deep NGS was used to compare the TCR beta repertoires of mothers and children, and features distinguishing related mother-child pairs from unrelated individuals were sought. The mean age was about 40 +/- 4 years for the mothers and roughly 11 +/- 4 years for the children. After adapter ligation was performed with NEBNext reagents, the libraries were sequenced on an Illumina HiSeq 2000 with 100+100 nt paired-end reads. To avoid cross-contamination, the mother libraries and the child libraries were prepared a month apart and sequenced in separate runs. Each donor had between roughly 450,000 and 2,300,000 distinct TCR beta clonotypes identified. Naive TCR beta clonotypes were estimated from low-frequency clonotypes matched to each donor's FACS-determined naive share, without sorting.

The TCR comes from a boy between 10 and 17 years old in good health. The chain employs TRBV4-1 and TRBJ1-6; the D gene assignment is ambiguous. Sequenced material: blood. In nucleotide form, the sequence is TGCGCCAGCAGCCAGGAGGGTGAAACGACCCGGAATTCACCCCTCCACTTT. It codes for CASSQEGETTRNSPLHF.